One sample yielded the 18 T cell receptor beta chains listed below, sequenced in a study of T cells after yellow fever vaccination. TCRdb reprocessed the 5' RACE reads via MiXCR and lists one record per CDR3 protein. Among approximately 96,000 distinct CDR3 sequences listed, 7.5% to 10% were seen once. The starting material was CD8+ T cells not binding an NS4B(214-222) dextramer, sorted from PBMCs, obtained less than 16 days after the first yellow fever vaccination. These receptors were taken from a man aged 18-30 years who received the YFV17D yellow fever vaccine.

Many counts were recorded for this clonotype. J is TRBJ1-6 and V is TRBV5-1; a possible D gene is TRBD1 (6 bases). The V end was cut by 2 bases, the J end by 10 bases, with 13 bases between. This CDR3 comprises 14 residues. CDR1 and CDR2 from the germline V gene are SGHRS and YFSETQ. CDR3 protein: CASSLTGLYSPLHF. CDR3 nucleotide sequence: TGCGCCAGCAGCTTAACAGGGTTGTACTCACCCCTCCACTTT.

V usage is TRBV5-6 and J usage is TRBJ2-5; D may match TRBD1 or TRBD2 (5 bases each). Germline CDR1 SGHDT, CDR2 YYEEEE. The CDR3 runs to 14 residues. The ends were cut back, 4 bases at V and 5 bases at J, with 15 bases in the middle. CDR3 nucleotide sequence: TGTGCCAGCAGCGTGAGGGGCCCGAGGGAGACCCAGTACTTC. Translation: CASSVRGPRETQYF.

In this sample, this clonotype turned up many times. The rearrangement joins TRBV12-3 or TRBV12-4 to TRBJ1-3; D gene unclear. The CDR3 runs 12 residues. V lost 7 bases and J lost 10, with 14 bases in between. The CDR3 bases are TGTGCCAGCATTAAGAGGTCTGGGACCATATATTTT. This gives the protein CASIKRSGTIYF.

V and J are TRBV5-5 and TRBJ2-1; possibly TRBD1 for D (6 bases). V was trimmed by 4 bases and J by 7 bases, leaving 9 bases between them. CDR1 and CDR2 from the germline V gene are SGHKS and YYEKEE (reference sequence). This CDR3 region has 12 residues. This CDR3 reads CASSRQENEQFF. As DNA, the CDR3 is TGTGCCAGCAGCCGACAGGAAAATGAGCAGTTCTTC.

The rearrangement uses TRBV7-9 and TRBJ2-1; 16 bases agree with TRBD2. J gave up 9 bases and V 4 bases, and 3 bases lay outside the gene matches. The CDR3 has 15 residues. Germline CDR1 is SEHNR and CDR2 is FQNEAQ (reference sequence). The CDR3 reads CASSSGTSGGGEQFF. The CDR3 DNA reads TGTGCCAGCAGCTCCGGGACTAGCGGGGGGGGTGAGCAGTTCTTC.

The genes are TRBV19 and TRBJ2-7; maybe TRBD1 (7 bases). The CDR3 length is 16 residues. Trimming shortened V by 5 bases and J by 4 bases, and 21 bases separated the two germline ends. The germline V gene encodes CDR1 LNHDA and CDR2 SQIVND (reference sequence). CDR3 sequence: CASSPPGGRLAYEQYF. The CDR3 nucleotides read TGTGCCAGTAGTCCGCCAGGGGGGCGATTGGCATACGAGCAGTACTTC.

This clonotype was found a few times. This rearrangement joins TRBV20-1 to TRBJ2-3; the match to TRBD2 covers 9 bases. The CDR3 has 17 amino acids. Unmatched junction bases numbered 15, after V lost 3 bases and J lost 5 bases. Germline V lookup: CDR1 DFQATT, CDR2 SNEGSKA (reference sequence). The CDR3 is CSASSLLAGEVQDTQYF. The DNA for the CDR3 is TGCAGTGCTAGTAGTCTGTTAGCGGGGGAGGTGCAAGATACGCAGTATTTT.

DNA of the CDR3: TGCAGTGCTAAAGGACAGGCGGCCTACGAGCAGTACGTC. Translating gives CSAKGQAAYEQYV. The chain has TRBV20-1 and TRBJ2-7; 7 bases are a match to TRBD1. CDR1 and CDR2 (germline): DFQATT, SNEGSKA (reference sequence). V lost 4 bases to trimming and J lost 2 bases; unmatched junction nucleotides: 5. The CDR3 is made up of 13 amino acids.

V and J are TRBV28 and TRBJ1-5; no firm D call. The CDR3 is made up of 15 amino acids. CDR1 is MDHEN, CDR2 SYDVKM, per germline. Between the trimmed V and J ends, which lost 6 bases and 6 bases, there was a span of 18 bases. The CDR3 is CASSRGQGSGQPQHF. In nucleotides, the CDR3 is TGTGCCAGCAGCCGAGGGCAAGGGAGCGGTCAGCCCCAGCATTTT.

The rearrangement uses TRBV4-3 and TRBJ2-3; 9 nucleotides match TRBD1. The CDR3 contains 18 residues. Germline CDR1 LGHNA, CDR2 YSLEER. Trimming took 2 bases from V and 2 from J; bases not matched to a gene: 11. CDR3 protein: CASSQLAGTGLHTDTQYF. The CDR3 DNA reads TGCGCCAGCAGCCAATTAGCCGGGACAGGGCTCCACACAGATACGCAGTATTTT.

There are a few counts of this clonotype. This sequence joins TRBV25-1 and TRBJ1-5; no definite D call. Trimming took 3 bases from V and 4 from J, leaving 10 bases between them. In germline, CDR1 is MGHDK, CDR2 SYGVNS. The CDR3 totals 14 residues. The CDR3 loop reads CASSDGGRNQPQHF. DNA of the CDR3: TGTGCCAGCAGTGATGGCGGCAGAAATCAGCCCCAGCATTTT.

This clonotype has more than one count but fewer than ten. The chain carries TRBV4-1 and TRBJ2-7, with 15 bases fitting TRBD2. CDR3 size: 18 residues. CDR1 and CDR2 from the germline V gene are MGHRA and YSYEKL. With 4 bases clipped from V and 4 bases from J, the junction kept 11 bases outside the gene matches. CDR3 sequence reads: CASSPRTSGGAESYEQYF. As DNA, the CDR3 is TGCGCCAGCAGCCCAAGGACTAGCGGGGGGGCAGAGAGTTACGAGCAGTACTTC.

This clonotype was seen a handful of times. The V gene is TRBV20-1, the J gene TRBJ2-4, with D uncertain. V was shortened by 5 bases and J by 1 base, with 18 bases between the two germline ends. CDR1 and CDR2 (germline): DFQATT, SNEGSKA (reference sequence). The CDR3 spans 16 residues. The CDR3 nucleotides read TGCAGTGCTCCCCTTCTTTACAACACGGCCAAAAACATTCAGTACTTC. Its protein product is CSAPLLYNTAKNIQYF.

There are a few counts of this clonotype. As DNA, the CDR3 is TGTGCCACCAGCACCTACCCCGGATATGAGCAGTTCTTC. The encoded protein is CATSTYPGYEQFF. This chain joins TRBV15 and TRBJ2-1; D unresolved. Germline CDR1 and CDR2: LNHNV and YYDKDF (reference sequence). Between the trimmed V and J ends, which lost 4 bases and 8 bases, there was a span of 12 bases. The CDR3 sequence is 13 residues long.

The chain has TRBV4-1 and TRBJ2-7, with 8 nucleotides matching TRBD1. The CDR3 covers 15 residues. V dropped 0 bases and J dropped 2; count of bases not matched to a gene: 3. The germline CDR1 and CDR2 sequences are MGHRA and YSYEKL. The CDR3 sequence is CASSQDPQGAYEQYF. For the CDR3, the DNA is TGCGCCAGCAGCCAAGACCCACAGGGGGCCTACGAGCAGTACTTC.

This clonotype was seen a few times. The rearrangement links TRBV4-1 to TRBJ2-4, with unresolved D. The germline gives CDR1 MGHRA, CDR2 YSYEKL. V gave up 4 bases and J gave up 8 bases, with 12 bases separating them. This CDR3 has 13 amino acids. In DNA form, the CDR3 reads TGCGCCAGCAGCCTGGCCTCTAAAGACATTCAGTACTTC. Its protein is CASSLASKDIQYF.

V gene TRBV20-1 combines with J gene TRBJ1-6; D remains ambiguous. Trimming shortened V by 4 bases and J by 0 bases, and 10 bases separated the two germline ends. The CDR3 loop spans 15 amino acids. Looked up from germline, CDR1 is DFQATT and CDR2 is SNEGSKA (reference sequence). CDR3 sequence: CSAIVSSSYNSPLHF. Here the CDR3 DNA reads TGCAGTGCTATAGTCTCGAGCTCCTATAATTCACCCCTCCACTTT.

The genes are TRBV20-1 and TRBJ2-7; possibly TRBD2 for D (7 bases). Trimming removed 8 bases at V and 4 bases at J, with 18 bases between. Germline V gene data show CDR1 as DFQATT and CDR2 as SNEGSKA (reference sequence). The CDR3 consists of 13 residues. The CDR3, as DNA: TGCAGTCCAATGGGCGGGGGCCCGTACGAGCAGTACGTC. Encoded protein: CSPMGGGPYEQYV.